One T cell receptor beta chain is described in this entry. The antigen is not known. The data were taken from a study of shared clonotypes between healthy human individuals. The study's findings and limits: In general, naive subsets displayed greater estimated richness than memory subsets did.

Repertoires were generated with immunoSEQ multiplex PCR, while TCRdb's copy carries only in-frame clones and drops some. Of 2 million or so clones listed, around 95% are singletons. Healthy and HIV-negative, the adult donors had no recent acute infections or vaccinations. Sequenced sample: naive CD4+ T cells sorted from blood. Indicated subset: CD45RA+ positively selected. This TCR was recovered from a man aged 18 to 30 in good health.

The CDR3: CASSPTGGSSYNEQFF. The CDR3 DNA sequence: TGTGCCAGCAGCCCCACCGGGGGATCCTCCTACAATGAGCAGTTCTTC. The chain joins TRBV7-9 to TRBJ2-1; weak D call: TRBD2 (6 bases). The CDR3 spans 16 residues. The V gene's germline CDR1 is SEHNR and CDR2 FQNEAQ (reference sequence). The V gene lost 5 bases and the J gene lost 0 bases, with 14 bases spanning the gap.